The rows below give T cell receptor beta chains drawn from one sample of a study of CD8 T cells in ankylosing spondylitis. A single record per CDR3 protein comes from TCRdb applying MiXCR to the 5' RACE reads. The data hold 150,000 to 200,000 distinct CDR3 sequences, with roughly 11% observed a single time. The sequencing sample was made of blood, either unsorted or a sorted T cell fraction (not recorded which). Every receptor here comes from a male donor with ankylosing spondylitis or in good health (not recorded which). The CDR3 runs from the conserved cysteine through the conserved F or W. The order of the fields is V gene, clone size, J gene, D gene, CDR3 DNA, CDR3 protein. The D gene is left open where the match is weak. Not every row has a clone size; where given, it reads once, few, many or a size class.

TRBV14	few	TRBJ1-1	-	TGTGCCAGCAGCCAAGCGTCCCTCCTCCGGGGCACTGAAGCTTTCTTT	CASSQASLLRGTEAFF
TRBV5-1	many	TRBJ2-1	-	TGCGCCAGCAGCTTGATCGAAGCGCGGGGACAGTTCTTC	CASSLIEARGQFF
TRBV29-1	many	TRBJ2-5	-	TGCAGCGTTGATGGCGCCCTTGGGGAGACCCAGTACTTC	CSVDGALGETQYF
TRBV11-2	many	TRBJ2-7	TRBD1	TGTGCCAGCAGCCATTCTACAGGGGTCCCCTACGAGCAGTACTTC	CASSHSTGVPYEQYF
TRBV5-1	many	TRBJ1-1	-	TGCGCCAGCAGCTTGGATCTCGGCTCTGAAGCTTTCTTT	CASSLDLGSEAFF
TRBV9	many	TRBJ2-3	TRBD2	TGTGCCAGCAGCGTAGAAGCGGGGGGGGGCACAGATACGCAGTATTTT	CASSVEAGGGTDTQYF
TRBV20-1	many	TRBJ1-5	-	TGCAGTGCTAGAGCTACCCAGGGCAATCAGCCCCAGCATTTT	CSARATQGNQPQHF
TRBV5-1	few	TRBJ2-3	-	TGCGCCAGCAGCCCGACAGAGGGAACAGATACGCAGTATTTT	CASSPTEGTDTQYF
TRBV11-2	-	TRBJ2-1	TRBD2	TGTGCCAGCAGCTTGACTAGCGGGAGGGACCCATCCTACAATGAGCAGTTCTTC	CASSLTSGRDPSYNEQFF
TRBV5-1	-	TRBJ2-1	TRBD2	TGCGCCAGCAGCCGATCCCGGAGCGGGGGGGTTTTAGGTGAGCAGTTCTTC	CASSRSRSGGVLGEQFF
TRBV20-1	many	TRBJ2-1	TRBD1	TGCAGTGCTGCCCGGGACAGGGGCCATGAGCAGTTCTTC	CSAARDRGHEQFF
TRBV12-3/TRBV12-4	many	TRBJ2-2	-	TGTGCCAGTTCACGAAGGGCGGACGGGGAGCTGTTTTTT	CASSRRADGELFF
TRBV9	many	TRBJ1-3	-	TGTGCCAGCAGCGCACAAATCGCGGGAGTCTCTACTGGAAACACCATATATTTT	CASSAQIAGVSTGNTIYF
TRBV5-1	many	TRBJ2-1	-	TGCGCCAGCAGCGCGACTTCCTCCTATGAGCAGTTCTTC	CASSATSSYEQFF
TRBV29-1	many	TRBJ1-2	-	TGCAGCGTGGATCAGGGTTATAGCTATGGCTACACCTTC	CSVDQGYSYGYTF
TRBV19	many	TRBJ1-1	-	TGTGCCAGTAGTACCGGGGGCATGAACACTGAAGCTTTCTTT	CASSTGGMNTEAFF
TRBV5-1	once	TRBJ2-3	-	TGCGCCAGCAGCTTATCCCTCCCCTCAGATACGCAGTATTTT	CASSLSLPSDTQYF
TRBV11-3	many	TRBJ2-1	-	TGTGCCAGCAGCTTAGGGGGTTACAGCTCCTACAATGAGCAGTTCTTC	CASSLGGYSSYNEQFF
TRBV9	many	TRBJ2-5	-	TGTGCCAGCAGCGTAGCTGCGGAAGAGACCCAGTACTTC	CASSVAAEETQYF
TRBV4-2	-	TRBJ2-1	TRBD2	TGTGCCAGCAGCCAAGCTAGCGGGGGGAACTACAATGAGCAGTTCTTC	CASSQASGGNYNEQFF
TRBV29-1	many	TRBJ2-1	-	TGCAGCGTATATCTCACCTACAATGAGCAGTTCTTC	CSVYLTYNEQFF
TRBV6-6	many	TRBJ1-1	-	TGTGCCAGCAGTGACTCCGGGCAGGGGAGAGCTTTCTTT	CASSDSGQGRAFF
TRBV4-2	many	TRBJ2-3	-	TGTGCCAGCAGCCAACCTCAAGCCTGGGATACGCAGTATTTT	CASSQPQAWDTQYF
TRBV9	many	TRBJ1-1	TRBD1	TGTGCCAGCAGCCCCAAGGGGGCAGGGGTCACTGAAGCTTTCTTT	CASSPKGAGVTEAFF
TRBV28	many	TRBJ1-5	TRBD1	TGTGCCAGCAGTTCAACTCCCGGGACAGGGGGTTATAGCAATCAGCCCCAGCATTTT	CASSSTPGTGGYSNQPQHF
TRBV6-5	few	TRBJ1-3	-	TGTGCCAGCAGATACCAGGGGCCCTCTGGAAACACCATATATTTT	CASRYQGPSGNTIYF